The 9 T cell receptor beta chains given below trace back to one sample, sequenced in a study of blood T cell repertoires in COVID-19. Libraries were prepared by immunoSEQ multiplex PCR; TCRdb keeps only in-frame clonotypes and omits some of them. The sample lists 210,000 or so clones, approximately 90% occurring once. The sample consisted of peripheral blood. These receptors all stem from a man aged 25-45 years with COVID-19, enrolled during active disease.

CDR3 sequence: CASSPPGGMNTEAFF. As DNA, the CDR3 is TGTGCCAGCTCACCCCCCGGGGGGATGAACACTGAAGCTTTCTTT. This chain uses TRBV18 with TRBJ1-1; D might be TRBD1 (5 bases). The CDR3 is 15 residues long. Germline V gene lookup returns CDR1 KGHSH and CDR2 LQKENI. Trimming shortened V by 3 bases and J by 0 bases, and 11 bases separated the two germline ends. The whole variable domain, remainder taken from reference TRBV18 and TRBJ1-1, is NAGVMQNPRHLVRRRGQEARLRCSPMKGHSHVYWYRQLPEEGLKFMVYLQKENIIDESGMPKERFSAEFPKEGPSILRIQQVVRGDSAAYFCASSPPGGMNTEAFFGQGTRLTVV.

The chain couples TRBV29-1 to TRBJ2-1; unclear D gene. Germline CDR1 reads SQVTM; CDR2 reads ANQGSEA. The CDR3 loop spans 11 amino acids. Trimming pared 7 bases from V and 4 bases from J, leaving 8 bases between. For the CDR3, the DNA is TGCAGCGGACGACTGTACAATGAGCAGTTCTTC. It encodes CSGRLYNEQFF.

The V call is TRBV9, the J call TRBJ1-2, with TRBD1 matching 11 bases. The CDR3 has 15 residues. Losses at the gene ends were 3 bases for V and 4 bases for J; bases not matched to a gene: 5. Germline V lookup: CDR1 SGDLS, CDR2 YYNGEE. The CDR3 region has the DNA TGTGCCAGCAGCGCTGGACAGGGGGCTCTCTATGGCTACACCTTC. The encoded protein is CASSAGQGALYGYTF.

V usage is TRBV7-9 and J usage is TRBJ2-7; no firm D call. Germline-derived CDR1 and CDR2 are SEHNR and FQNEAQ (reference sequence). This CDR3 is built from 17 residues. V was cut by 0 bases and J by 5 bases, with 20 bases left in between. In DNA form, the CDR3 reads TGTGCCAGCAGCTTAGCGGCACCCTGGCGGCCTAAAAACGAGCAGTACTTC. This encodes CASSLAAPWRPKNEQYF.

V is TRBV3-1 (or the pseudogene TRBV3-2) and J is TRBJ2-1, with 9 nucleotides matching TRBD1. Germline CDR1 is LGHDT and CDR2 is YNNKEL (reference sequence). The CDR3 consists of 16 residues. The V segment lost 3 bases and the J segment 3 bases; nucleotides outside the gene matches: 6. CDR3 coding DNA: TGTGCCAGCAGCCAGATCCCGGGACAGGGCTACAATGAGCAGTTCTTC. This sequence encodes CASSQIPGQGYNEQFF.

The chain is built from TRBV4-3 and TRBJ1-2; D is unclear. Germline loops: CDR1 LGHNA, CDR2 YSLEER. V was shortened by 0 bases and J by 5 bases, with 16 bases between the two germline ends. The CDR3 loop spans 16 amino acids. The CDR3 DNA sequence: TGCGCCAGCAGCCAAGAGGGAGGCCCCCTGGGATATGGCTACACCTTC. It codes for CASSQEGGPLGYGYTF.

This clone was seen at least ten times. The chain is built from TRBV4-2 and TRBJ1-2; 11 bases are shared with TRBD1. The CDR3 spans 15 residues. Germline-derived CDR1 and CDR2 are LGHNA and YNFKEQ. V shed 0 bases, J shed 4 bases, and the junction held 1 base outside the gene matches. CDR3 loop: CASSQEGTGGYGYTF. CDR3 nucleotides: TGTGCCAGCAGCCAAGAGGGGACAGGGGGCTATGGCTACACCTTC.

The chain carries TRBV2 and TRBJ1-2; D is unresolved. V was pared by 2 bases and J by 4 bases, with 17 bases between. The CDR3 length is 16 residues. Per the germline V gene, CDR1 is SNHLY and CDR2 is FYNNEI. CDR3 region: CASSEREIRSGYGYTF. The CDR3 DNA sequence: TGTGCCAGCAGTGAACGCGAAATCCGGTCCGGCTATGGCTACACCTTC.

The chain combines TRBV6-4 with TRBJ1-2; D not resolved. CDR1 and CDR2 (germline): MRHNA, SNTAGT. Trimming cost V 6 bases and J 0 bases, with 14 bases left between them. The CDR3 loop spans 15 amino acids. The CDR3 reads CASRQFRSSNYGYTF. DNA for the CDR3: TGTGCCAGCAGACAATTCCGCAGTTCTAACTATGGCTACACCTTC.